This T cell receptor (beta chain) appears in the sequencing data of a study of OX40 agonist ivuxolimab in advanced cancers. Describing the broader study: Ivuxolimab was an agonistic, fully human IgG2 monoclonal antibody directed against OX40 (CD134), a costimulatory receptor. Patients were allowed to have had prior anti-PD-1, anti-PD-L1 or anti-CTLA-4 therapy, and approximately 37% of the dose-escalation patients had been treated with checkpoint inhibitors. The point of sequencing TCRbeta in the periphery was to test whether ivuxolimab changed TCR sequence diversity and drove clonal T-cell expansion. A male proportion of roughly 85% and a mean age of roughly 58 years, ranging from roughly 23 to 90, were recorded for the dose-escalation cohort. Of the 50 or so patients in dose escalation, about 20 had hepatocellular carcinoma, approximately 15 had melanoma, 9 had renal cell carcinoma and 9 had head and neck cancer. The paper covers the monotherapy dose-escalation part of the phase I ivuxolimab trial, which included N of about 50 patients. Partial responses were achieved by three dose-escalation patients, of whom one had hepatocellular carcinoma and two had cutaneous melanoma. Intravenous ivuxolimab was administered to patients every 2 weeks at six dose levels: 0.01, 0.1, 0.3, 1.5, 3 and 10 mg/kg. Paper-wide results and their limitations: Clonal expansion of both CD4+ and CD8+ blood T cells was observed from baseline to week 6 at doses 0.1 to 3.0 mg/kg. Low levels of normalized T-cell clonal expansion were also shown by some nonresponding patients. The antigen specificity of the clonally expanded peripheral T cells was not determined. Partial responders in the 0.1-3.0 mg/kg groups had among the lowest normalized peripheral clonal expansion, especially among CD8+ T cells. After ivuxolimab, CD8+ T cells had more expanded clones than CD4+ T cells on average.

In regard to this clone: Its antigen is currently not known. Base-call qualities are not available, and no considerably larger clone is one nucleotide away.

The germline V gene supplies CDR1 SQVTM and CDR2 ANQGSEA. The CDR3 sequence holds 14 residues, the cysteine and phenylalanine included. The kept DNA is CDR3 alone, 42 bases in frame from the first base. V sheds 1 base and J sheds 3 bases, leaving 10 bases between their ends. The trial excluded patients who had a history of autoimmune disease or were on systemic immunosuppression. Peripheral blood for TCR sequencing was collected from all dose cohorts at baseline, on cycle 4 day 1, and on cycle 7 day 1. The samples were drawn from a first-in-human, open-label, multicenter phase I dose-escalation trial of ivuxolimab. The trial enrolled adults with locally advanced or metastatic head and neck squamous cell, hepatocellular, melanoma or renal cell carcinoma. Before TCR sequencing, CD4+ T cells and CD8+ T cells from peripheral blood were sorted into separate populations. Genomic DNA was isolated from the sorted cells so that the TCRbeta CDR3 region could be sequenced. TCRbeta CDR3 regions were sequenced using the immunoSEQ Assay. This immuneACCESS table, as held by TCRdb, lists in-frame sequences with V and J called but not all clones. Of the missing ones, under half trace to an unresolved V gene in checked studies; the others have no known cause. The sample table lists about 71,000 clones, around 90% of them with a count of one. Clones ranked in the top ten supply less than 15% of the sample.

This chain is built from TRBV29-1 and TRBJ2-1; the D segment cannot be called with confidence. The TCR originated in an adult with an advanced solid tumor such as melanoma, head and neck, liver or kidney cancer. The source was CD4+ or CD8+ T cells sorted from blood, collected in a trial of the OX40 agonist ivuxolimab. The CDR3 amino acid sequence is: CSVEGSSVYNEQFF. The sequenced DNA is TGCAGCGTTGAAGGCTCCAGTGTCTACAATGAGCAGTTCTTC.